One and the same sample provided the 3 T cell receptor beta chains below, sequenced in a study of cytomegalovirus exposure and HLA in healthy donors. PCR involved 60 Vbeta and 13 Jbeta primers. Profiled with immunoSEQ multiplex PCR; TCRdb holds only in-frame clones, not every one. The data contain under 200,000 clones, roughly 80% of them seen just once; the ten biggest clones take up roughly 1.5%. Material for sequencing was PBMCs. The receptor set was obtained from a woman between 18 and 29 years old in good health and CMV-seronegative.

This clone came up once. Other DNA sequences in this sample translate to the same CDR3. The chain employs TRBV5-6 and TRBJ1-1; D may be TRBD1 (6 bases). Germline lookup yields CDR1 SGHDT and CDR2 YYEEEE. V lost 2 bases and J lost 8, with 19 bases in between. This CDR3 contains 15 residues. The CDR3 DNA sequence: TGTGCCAGCAGCTTCTCGAATGGGGGCCTTCGCGAAGCTTTCTTT. Protein: CASSFSNGGLREAFF.

The J gene is TRBJ2-1, the V gene TRBV15, with a tentative D call TRBD1 (5 bases). Germline V gene sequence: CDR1 LNHNV, CDR2 YYDKDF (reference sequence). Between the trimmed V and J ends, which lost 6 bases and 3 bases, there was a span of 15 bases. This CDR3 comprises 15 residues. Here the CDR3 reads CATSLRVDYYNEQFF. The CDR3 DNA sequence: TGTGCCACCAGTCTCAGGGTCGATTACTACAATGAGCAGTTCTTC.

This clone came up once. This rearrangement joins TRBV11-3 to TRBJ1-1, with D possibly TRBD1 on 5 matching bases. CDR1 and CDR2 (germline): SGHNT, YENEEA. Trimming stripped 0 bases from V and 8 bases from J, with 10 bases between. The CDR3 runs to 13 residues. CDR3 in DNA: TGTGCCAGCAGCTTAGATCCGGGGGGAGAAGCTTTCTTT. Translating it yields CASSLDPGGEAFF.